This T cell receptor beta chain comes out of a study of pediatric ulcerative colitis. The rectum was sampled with one to two pinch biopsies at colonoscopy. Each sample received Survey-level depth of up to 500,000 reads. Clones were sequenced by immunoSEQ multiplex PCR, and TCRdb holds only the in-frame ones, with some missing. This sample has 40,000 to 60,000 clones, with more than 60% found just once. The CDR3 extends over 16 amino acids. V was clipped by 5 bases and J by 8 bases, with 24 bases between them. Germline V gives CDR1 SEHNR, CDR2 FQNEAQ (reference sequence). About this clone: Its antigen is not known.

Whole-study findings and limits: No controls had the two rectal clonotypes shared by ulcerative colitis patients.

Sequences were obtained from gut tissue. The V and J genes are TRBV7-9 and TRBJ1-2; unclear D gene. The clonotype comes from a girl aged 10-17 years with moderate ulcerative colitis. CDR3 amino acids: CASSPRSLGQPRGYTF. DNA for the CDR3: TGTGCCAGCAGCCCTCGGTCCCTAGGGCAGCCTCGCGGCTACACCTTC.